This is a list of T cell receptor beta chains from one sample in a study of post-analysis software for immune sequencing data. TCRdb re-called the PCR reads through MiXCR, storing one row per CDR3 protein. The profile covers 700,000 to 800,000 distinct CDR3 sequences, with about 32% appearing a single time and roughly 0.57% taken by the ten largest. Sequenced: blood. The receptors were gathered from a girl aged 5-17 years with multiple sclerosis. CDR3s include the opening cysteine and the closing phenylalanine or tryptophan. D genes are given only for firm matches. Clone sizes are given selectively: once, few, many, or a class where the clone is expanded.

once	-	TRBJ1-1	TRBV20-1	CSARRDTTEAFF	TGCAGTGCTAGACGAGATACCACTGAAGCTTTCTTT
-	-	TRBJ2-5	TRBV7-2	CASSRLQGEETQYF	TGTGCCAGCAGCCGACTTCAGGGAGAAGAGACCCAGTACTTC
-	TRBD1	TRBJ1-5	TRBV29-1	CSVSRGSNQPQHF	TGCAGCGTGAGCAGGGGGAGCAATCAGCCCCAGCATTTT
-	-	TRBJ1-5	TRBV20-1	CSAEQVNQPQHF	TGCAGTGCTGAACAGGTGAATCAGCCCCAGCATTTT
few	TRBD1	TRBJ2-7	TRBV9	CASSVTGARDEQYF	TGTGCCAGCAGTGTAACAGGGGCTCGGGACGAGCAGTACTTC
few	-	TRBJ2-7	TRBV5-1	CASSLNIGDEQYF	TGCGCCAGCAGCTTGAATATCGGGGACGAGCAGTACTTC
few	-	TRBJ2-3	TRBV24-1	CATLDRRTDTQYF	TGTGCCACCCTGGACCGACGCACAGATACGCAGTATTTT
-	-	TRBJ1-5	TRBV6-5	CASSPTGNSNQPQHF	TGTGCCAGCAGCCCTACCGGGAATAGCAATCAGCCCCAGCATTTT
-	-	TRBJ2-5	TRBV20-1	CSARDLQRRQETQYF	TGCAGTGCTAGAGATTTGCAGCGGAGGCAAGAGACCCAGTACTTC
-	TRBD2	TRBJ2-5	TRBV5-6	CASSWIATSGGETQYF	TGTGCCAGCAGCTGGATCGCGACTAGCGGAGGCGAGACCCAGTACTTC
-	TRBD1	TRBJ2-5	TRBV27	CASRALGDRVAQYF	TGTGCCAGCAGAGCCTTAGGGGACAGGGTGGCCCAGTACTTC
once	-	TRBJ1-1	TRBV2	CASSDPGVWAEAFF	TGTGCCAGCAGTGACCCGGGGGTCTGGGCTGAAGCTTTCTTT
many	TRBD2	TRBJ2-5	TRBV10-3	CAISVLAGLRETQYF	TGTGCCATCAGTGTACTAGCGGGTCTCCGGGAGACCCAGTACTTC
-	TRBD1	TRBJ1-4	TRBV3-1	CASSQVVSGTGNEKLFF	TGTGCCAGCAGCCAAGTAGTATCCGGGACAGGGAATGAAAAACTGTTTTTT
-	TRBD2	TRBJ2-3	TRBV5-1	CASSLVPSGGVADTQYF	TGCGCCAGCAGCTTGGTGCCCAGCGGGGGAGTAGCAGATACGCAGTATTTT
few	TRBD1	TRBJ2-7	TRBV6-2/TRBV6-3	CASSYQDRGYEQYF	TGTGCCAGCAGTTACCAGGACAGGGGGTACGAGCAGTACTTC
-	TRBD1	TRBJ2-7	TRBV6-6	CASSSLGQGTEQYF	TGTGCCAGCAGTTCCCTGGGACAGGGGACCGAGCAGTACTTC
-	-	TRBJ2-7	TRBV29-1	CSVMWGNYEQYF	TGCAGCGTCATGTGGGGGAACTACGAGCAGTACTTC
few	-	TRBJ1-5	TRBV29-1	CSTPGPGPDQPQHF	TGCAGCACCCCGGGCCCCGGCCCAGACCAGCCCCAGCATTTT
-	-	TRBJ2-3	TRBV7-9	CASSSRSTRSTDTQYF	TGTGCCAGCAGCTCCCGTTCTACCCGTAGCACAGATACGCAGTATTTT
-	-	TRBJ2-1	TRBV6-1	CASSFNPEGYNEQFF	TGTGCCAGCAGTTTCAATCCCGAGGGGTACAATGAGCAGTTCTTC
many	TRBD2	TRBJ2-3	TRBV20-1	CSARAGLTDTQYF	TGCAGTGCCCGAGCGGGGCTCACAGATACGCAGTATTTT
many	-	TRBJ2-5	TRBV13	CASSFHPPLEQYF	TGTGCCAGCAGCTTCCATCCCCCCCTAGAGCAGTACTTC
-	TRBD1	TRBJ1-5	TRBV20-1	CSANNRGGQPQHF	TGCAGTGCTAATAACAGGGGCGGTCAGCCCCAGCATTTT